In this sample, the clone carrying this TCR beta chain turned up many times. What it recognizes is unknown. These data originate in a study of breast tumors, draining lymph nodes, adjacent tissues. Study findings and constraints: Findings are consistent with lymph node origin and intratumoral expansion of most tumor T cells. Data only fit, rather than demonstrated, lymph node origin of most tumor T cells.

From the multiplex PCR reads, TCRdb called clonotypes with MiXCR, one entry per CDR3 protein. This sample has about 230,000 distinct CDR3 sequences; 32% occur once, and the top ten carry about 1.4%. Trimming cost V 3 bases and J 2 bases; bases outside gene matches: 10. CDR1 DFQATT and CDR2 SNEGSKA come from the germline V gene (reference sequence). The CDR3 is made up of 16 amino acids. Axillary draining lymph nodes of breast cancer patients supplied the node samples. The chain has TRBV20-1 and TRBJ2-3; 8 bases align to TRBD2. Source material: axillary lymph node tissue. The origin of this receptor is a female donor with breast cancer. Some clones in this sample may be carry-over from other donors' samples. Here the CDR3 DNA reads TGCAGTGCTAGCCAGGGCGCAGCGGGGGACACAGATACGCAGTATTTT. Its protein product is CSASQGAAGDTDTQYF.